The 20 T cell receptor beta chains given below trace back to one sample, sequenced in a study of shared clonotypes between healthy human individuals (dated by TCRdb to 2018 to 2021). The library came from the immunoSEQ multiplex PCR assay. TCRdb limited this immuneACCESS table to in-frame rearrangements with V and J called. A share of clones is missing; checked studies link under half to unresolved V genes, and the rest is unexplained. Within this sample are 2 million to 2.5 million clones, with roughly 95% of them counted one time only. The top ten clonotypes cover roughly 0.13% of the sample. The sequenced sample was naive CD4+ T cells sorted from blood. Reading the label with the study, this specimen's cell subset or site is: CD45RA+ positively selected. The origin of the receptors is a man aged 18 to 29 in good health.

V and J are TRBV5-1 and TRBJ2-7; D is ambiguous. This CDR3 has 13 amino acids. Germline loops: CDR1 SGHRS, CDR2 YFSETQ. Between the trimmed V and J ends, which lost 2 bases and 0 bases, there was a span of 6 bases. CDR3 region: CASSLHSSYEQYF. The DNA of the CDR3 is TGCGCCAGCAGCTTACACAGCTCCTACGAGCAGTACTTC.

The V gene is TRBV6-1, the J gene TRBJ1-4, with 7 nucleotides matching TRBD1. The germline CDR1 and CDR2 sequences are MNHNS and SASEGT. The CDR3 is made up of 15 amino acids. J lost 2 bases, V lost 3 bases, and 3 bases had no gene match. The CDR3 DNA reads TGTGCCAGCAGTGACTGGGGACAGACTAATGAAAAACTGTTTTTT. Translating it yields CASSDWGQTNEKLFF.

The chain is built from TRBV10-3 and TRBJ2-7, with D tentatively TRBD1 (5 bases). This CDR3 region has 11 residues. Germline V gene data show CDR1 as ENHRY and CDR2 as SYGVKD. V shed 11 bases and J shed 7 bases, with 15 bases lying between them. CDR3: CAARAGSEQYF. CDR3 in DNA: TGTGCCGCACGGGCAGGGTCTGAGCAGTACTTC.

The V and J genes are TRBV7-2 and TRBJ2-7; 8 bases fit TRBD1. The CDR3 extends over 19 amino acids. V was clipped by 5 bases and J by 6 bases; unmatched bases: 24. The germline V gene encodes CDR1 SGHTA and CDR2 FQGNSA. CDR3 amino acids: CASSHHQDRAIPPPGEQYF. The CDR3 DNA is TGTGCCAGCAGCCACCACCAGGACAGGGCGATCCCCCCTCCGGGCGAGCAGTACTTC.

V usage is TRBV25-1 and J usage is TRBJ1-1; 9 bases agree with TRBD1. V shed 3 bases and J 8 bases; nucleotides not matched to a gene: 16. The CDR3 is 17 residues long. Germline lookup yields CDR1 MGHDK and CDR2 SYGVNS. CDR3 sequence reads: CASSDRGVGTGKIEAFF. CDR3 bases: TGTGCCAGCAGTGATCGGGGTGTCGGGACAGGGAAGATAGAAGCTTTCTTT.

This sequence joins TRBV5-1 and TRBJ1-6; possible D gene TRBD1, 6 bases. Germline CDR1 reads SGHRS; CDR2 reads YFSETQ. The germline V and J ends were trimmed by 1 base and 8 bases, with 13 bases remaining between them. CDR3 length equals 15 residues. CDR3 region: CASSLKAGDYSPLHF. The DNA for the CDR3 is TGCGCCAGCAGCTTGAAGGCAGGGGATTATTCACCCCTCCACTTT.

The chain uses TRBV7-2 and TRBJ2-5; possible D gene TRBD2, 6 bases. V was trimmed by 6 bases and J by 2 bases, leaving 13 bases between them. The germline gives CDR1 SGHTA, CDR2 FQGNSA. This CDR3 is built from 14 residues. The CDR3 bases are TGTGCCAGCAGTCGGGCGGGGAATCAAGAGACCCAGTACTTC. Protein sequence: CASSRAGNQETQYF.

CDR3 protein: CASSSGPGGYEQFF. CDR3 sequence (DNA): TGCGCCAGCAGCTCGGGGCCAGGGGGCTATGAGCAGTTCTTC. This chain links TRBV5-1 with TRBJ2-1, with 8 nucleotides matching TRBD1. CDR1 and CDR2 from the germline V gene are SGHRS and YFSETQ. Germline trimming cut 3 bases from V and 8 bases from J; bases unmatched to any gene: 7. The CDR3 totals 14 residues.

Only a few counts were recorded for this clone. The gene calls are TRBV6-1 and TRBJ1-6; 8 bases are shared with TRBD1. The CDR3 is 17 residues long. From germline, CDR1 is MNHNS and CDR2 SASEGT. Unmatched junction bases numbered 5, after V lost 4 bases and J lost 0 bases. The CDR3, as DNA: TGTGCCAGCAGTGGGAGACAGGGGAGCTCCTATAATTCACCCCTCCACTTT. Protein: CASSGRQGSSYNSPLHF.

The rearrangement joins TRBV6-5 to TRBJ2-7; TRBD1 matches 12 bases. This CDR3 contains 14 residues. Trimming took 6 bases from V and 7 from J; bases not matched to a gene: 7. CDR1 and CDR2 from the germline V gene are MNHEY and SVGAGI. DNA for the CDR3: TGTGCCAGCAGGAAGGGACAGGGGGCGAAGGAGCAGTACTTC. This gives the protein CASRKGQGAKEQYF.

The chain couples TRBV18 to TRBJ2-3, with 11 nucleotides matching TRBD2. Germline CDR1 KGHSH, CDR2 LQKENI. CDR3 length: 17 residues. The V and J ends lost 0 bases and 4 bases, in that order; junction bases with no gene match: 6. The CDR3 region has the DNA TGTGCCAGCTCACCACCTCTTCTAGCGGGAGGCCCAGATACGCAGTATTTT. Encoded protein: CASSPPLLAGGPDTQYF. Full variable domain (remainder filled in from reference TRBV18 and TRBJ2-3): NAGVMQNPRHLVRRRGQEARLRCSPMKGHSHVYWYRQLPEEGLKFMVYLQKENIIDESGMPKERFSAEFPKEGPSILRIQQVVRGDSAAYFCASSPPLLAGGPDTQYFGPGTRLTVL.

The genes are TRBV6-5 and TRBJ1-4; perhaps TRBD1 as D (5 bases). This CDR3 comprises 15 residues. Per the germline V gene, CDR1 is MNHEY and CDR2 is SVGAGI. V was cut by 5 bases and J by 3 bases, with 13 bases left in between. The CDR3 DNA is TGTGCCAGCAGTCCCGGGGGACCGCCTAATGAAAAACTGTTTTTT. Protein sequence: CASSPGGPPNEKLFF.

This chain uses TRBV14 with TRBJ1-1; D is perhaps TRBD1 (6 bases). V gave up 4 bases and J gave up 9 bases, with 15 bases separating them. The germline CDR1 and CDR2 sequences are SGHDN and FVKESK. The length of the CDR3 is 13 residues. The CDR3 loop is CASSRDTNSKAFF. The CDR3 DNA reads as TGTGCCAGCAGCCGGGACACAAACAGTAAAGCTTTCTTT.

V usage is TRBV18 and J usage is TRBJ1-2, with D perhaps matching TRBD1 (5 bases). The V end was cut by 2 bases, the J end by 8 bases, with 15 bases between. Germline CDR1 KGHSH, CDR2 LQKENI. The CDR3 is 14 residues long. CDR3 sequence: CASSPAGEAGGYTF. CDR3 sequence (DNA): TGTGCCAGCTCACCAGCGGGGGAAGCAGGCGGCTACACCTTC.

V and J are TRBV6-6 and TRBJ2-7, with 8 bases identical to TRBD1. The CDR3 totals 15 residues. The ends lost 4 bases at V and 5 bases at J; junction bases unmatched: 10. CDR1 and CDR2 from the germline V gene are MNHNY and SVGAGI (reference sequence). CDR3 region: CASSSPRQGFDEQYF. The CDR3, as DNA: TGTGCCAGCAGTTCCCCCAGACAGGGGTTCGACGAGCAGTACTTC.

The chain joins TRBV25-1 to TRBJ1-3; D gene ambiguous. CDR1 is MGHDK, CDR2 SYGVNS, per germline. V was shortened by 2 bases and J by 0 bases, with 8 bases between the two germline ends. CDR3 length: 15 residues. DNA for the CDR3: TGTGCCAGCAGTGAAGAAAGGTTCTCTGGAAACACCATATATTTT. Translated: CASSEERFSGNTIYF.

CDR3 amino acids: CASSLSPGQANSPLHF. CDR3 nucleotide sequence: TGTGCCAGCAGCCTATCCCCGGGACAGGCTAATTCACCCCTCCACTTT. V and J are TRBV28 and TRBJ1-6; 8 bases match TRBD1. With 6 bases clipped from V and 6 bases from J, the junction kept 10 bases outside the gene matches. The CDR3 is made up of 16 amino acids. Germline V gene lookup returns CDR1 MDHEN and CDR2 SYDVKM.

The chain combines TRBV21-1 with TRBJ2-5; TRBD2, the D gene given by the table, was not confirmed from the DNA. TRBV21-1 is labeled a pseudogene. The CDR3 covers 14 residues. The CDR3 coding sequence is TGTGCCAGCAGCACCACTAGTACCCAAGAGACCCAGTACTTC. Encoded protein: CASSTTSTQETQYF.

V is TRBV27 and J is TRBJ1-2; TRBD1 agrees at 9 bases. The CDR3 totals 13 residues. Germline CDR1 is MNHEY and CDR2 is SMNVEV (reference sequence). V gave up 1 base and J gave up 6 bases; unmatched junction bases: 0. CDR3 loop: CASSLWTGDGYTF. CDR3 nucleotide sequence: TGTGCCAGCAGTTTATGGACAGGGGATGGCTACACCTTC.

This chain uses TRBV7-2 with TRBJ2-1; 7 bases line up with TRBD2. The CDR3 sequence is 16 residues long. The germline gives CDR1 SGHTA, CDR2 FQGNSA. The ends lost 1 base at V and 4 bases at J; junction bases unmatched: 7. CDR3 sequence: CASSLVQGGVYNEQFF. The CDR3 DNA follows: TGTGCCAGCAGCTTAGTGCAGGGAGGGGTGTACAATGAGCAGTTCTTC.